This T cell receptor (beta chain) comes out of a study of monozygotic twins with inflammatory bowel disease. Whole-study findings and limits: The data gave no support to a single strong IBD-associated signal or clonotype. Twins with IBD had fewer clonotypes in common with others than healthy twins, particularly during disease activity. Immunosuppressive treatment differences may have increased patient repertoire variability.

The CDR3 totals 16 residues. Worth noting for this clonotype: Antigen unknown.

The quantity of total RNA per TCR library was around 3,600 ng. TCRdb reprocessed the 5' RACE reads, with one entry per CDR3 protein and no DNA. The sample's table shows roughly 160,000 distinct CDR3 sequences. Sequencing was carried out using blood. The clonotype originates from a human donor with ulcerative colitis or Crohn's disease, or a healthy co-twin of an affected twin (not recorded which). The V call is TRBV12-3 or TRBV12-4, the J call TRBJ2-2. CDR3 region: CASSSVLHWMSGELFF.